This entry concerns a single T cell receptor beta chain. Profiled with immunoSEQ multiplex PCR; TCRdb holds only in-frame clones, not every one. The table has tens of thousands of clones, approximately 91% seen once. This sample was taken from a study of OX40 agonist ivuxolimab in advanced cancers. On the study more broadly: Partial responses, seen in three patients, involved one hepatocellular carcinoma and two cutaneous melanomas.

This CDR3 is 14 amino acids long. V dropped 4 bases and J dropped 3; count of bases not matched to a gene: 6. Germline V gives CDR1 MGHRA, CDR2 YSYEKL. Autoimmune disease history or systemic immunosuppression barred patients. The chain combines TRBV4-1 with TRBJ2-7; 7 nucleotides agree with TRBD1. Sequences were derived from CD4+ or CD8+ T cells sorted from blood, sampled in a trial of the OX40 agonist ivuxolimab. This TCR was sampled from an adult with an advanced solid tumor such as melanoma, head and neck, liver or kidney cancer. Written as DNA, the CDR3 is TGCGCCAGCAGCCCACAGGGGTTCAACTACGAGCAGTACTTC. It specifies CASSPQGFNYEQYF.